The 2 T cell receptor beta chains below come from one sample, sequenced in a study of shared clonotypes between healthy human individuals. TCRdb's copy holds only in-frame clones and misses some; the assay was immunoSEQ multiplex PCR. The table shows under 80,000 clones, with under 65% occurring only once. What was sequenced was memory CD8+ T cells sorted from blood. Subset indicated: CD45RO+ cells pooled with CCR7-negative TemRA cells. These receptor sequences come from a man aged 25-40 years in good health.

The V and J genes are TRBV11-2 and TRBJ1-5, with no clear D. Per the germline V gene, CDR1 is SGHAT and CDR2 is FQNNGV. CDR3 length: 12 residues. Trimming shortened V by 3 bases and J by 0 bases, and 0 bases separated the two germline ends. The DNA for the CDR3 is TGTGCCAGCAGCTTTAGCAATCAGCCCCAGCATTTT. It translates to CASSFSNQPQHF.

The chain uses TRBV5-6 and TRBJ2-1, with D unresolved. CDR1 and CDR2 (germline): SGHDT, YYEEEE. The V end lost 4 bases, the J end lost 0 bases, and 8 bases lay between the germline ends. The CDR3 loop spans 14 amino acids. CDR3 amino acids: CASSPVSSYNEQFF. The CDR3 region has the DNA TGTGCCAGCAGCCCAGTTAGCTCCTACAATGAGCAGTTCTTC.